This TCR beta chain was captured by sequencing in a study of blood T cell repertoires in COVID-19. In the study overall: PBMCs, B-cell-depleted T cells, or T cells were the source of the cDNA or gDNA that made up the material.

Germline CDR1 reads SGHVS; CDR2 reads FNYEAQ. J gave up 4 bases and V 4 bases, and 4 bases lay outside the gene matches. The CDR3 is 15 amino acids. Here immunoSEQ multiplex PCR was the method, and the copy in TCRdb shows in-frame clones only, minus some. The sample carries approximately 140,000 clones, about 86% recorded once. The sequence came from a man between 65 and 85 years old with acute or convalescent COVID-19. Source material: peripheral blood. The genes are TRBV7-6 and TRBJ2-5; 12 bases are shared with TRBD2. CDR3: CASSSRLAGVETQYF. In DNA form, the CDR3 reads TGTGCCAGCAGCTCGCGACTAGCGGGAGTAGAGACCCAGTACTTC.